Here is one T cell receptor (beta chain) with its context. Assay: immunoSEQ multiplex PCR; the TCRdb copy retains only in-frame clones and omits some. The profile shows approximately 70,000 clones, about 94% of them singletons. CDR3 length: 15 amino acids. Germline V gene lookup returns CDR1 MDHEN and CDR2 SYDVKM. The ends were cut back, 4 bases at V and 5 bases at J, with 14 bases in the middle. This chain uses TRBV28 with TRBJ1-4, with D possibly TRBD1 on 5 matching bases. The sequenced sample consisted of PBMCs. The TCR was taken from a man in his forties with rheumatoid arthritis. The CDR3 loop reads CASSSPAGGNEKLFF. CDR3 bases: TGTGCCAGCAGTTCCCCCGCCGGGGGGAATGAAAAACTGTTTTTT.